This T cell receptor beta chain was sequenced during a study of T cells after yellow fever vaccination. Study conclusions and caveats: One caveat is that FACS-sorted repertoires could contain abundant clonotypes contaminating from the bulk population. Reappearance after the booster was seen for most primary-vaccination clones, at approximately 97% CD4 and more than 80% CD8.

The trim removed 4 bases at V and 0 bases at J, leaving 3 bases unmatched. The CDR3 length is 15 residues. The germline V gene encodes CDR1 MGHRA and CDR2 YSYEKL. As TCR cDNA was made by 5'RACE template switching, a universal primer site and UMIs were added. TCRdb called the 5' RACE reads again in MiXCR, with one record for every CDR3 protein. This sample has around 340,000 distinct CDR3 sequences, with 8.7% found just once. This clonotype has ten or more counts. What it recognizes is unknown. This receptor was obtained from a man between 18 and 35 years old who received the YFV17D yellow fever vaccine. This specimen was PBMCs, taken on the day of the first yellow fever vaccination. The chain has TRBV4-1 and TRBJ2-1, with 7 bases fitting TRBD2. Written as DNA, the CDR3 is TGCGCCAGCAGCCGAGCTAGCGGCTCCTACAATGAGCAGTTCTTC. Translation: CASSRASGSYNEQFF.